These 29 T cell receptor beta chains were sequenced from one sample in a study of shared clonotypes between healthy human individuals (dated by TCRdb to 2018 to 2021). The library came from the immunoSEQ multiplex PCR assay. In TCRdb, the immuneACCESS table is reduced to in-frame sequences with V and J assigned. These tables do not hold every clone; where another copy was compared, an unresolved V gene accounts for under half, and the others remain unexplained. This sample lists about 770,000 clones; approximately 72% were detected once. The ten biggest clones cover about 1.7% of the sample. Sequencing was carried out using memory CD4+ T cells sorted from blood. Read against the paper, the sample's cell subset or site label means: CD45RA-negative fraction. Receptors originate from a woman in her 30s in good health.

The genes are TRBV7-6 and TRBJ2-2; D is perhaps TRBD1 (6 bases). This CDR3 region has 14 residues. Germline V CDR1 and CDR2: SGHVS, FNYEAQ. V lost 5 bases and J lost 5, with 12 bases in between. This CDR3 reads CASSVTGNTGELFF. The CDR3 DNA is TGTGCCAGCAGCGTCACAGGGAATACCGGGGAGCTGTTTTTT. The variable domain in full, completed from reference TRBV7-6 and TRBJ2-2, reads GAGVSQSPRYKVTKRGQDVALRCDPISGHVSLYWYRQALGQGPEFLTYFNYEAQQDKSGLPNDRFSAERPEGSISTLTIQRTEQRDSAMYRCASSVTGNTGELFFGEGSRLTVL.

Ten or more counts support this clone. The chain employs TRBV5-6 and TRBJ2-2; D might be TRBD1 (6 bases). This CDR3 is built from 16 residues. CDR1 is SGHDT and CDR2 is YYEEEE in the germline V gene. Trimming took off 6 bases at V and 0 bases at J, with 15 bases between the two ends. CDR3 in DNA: TGTGCCAGCAAAGGATCCGGGACAACGAACACCGGGGAGCTGTTTTTT. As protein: CASKGSGTTNTGELFF.

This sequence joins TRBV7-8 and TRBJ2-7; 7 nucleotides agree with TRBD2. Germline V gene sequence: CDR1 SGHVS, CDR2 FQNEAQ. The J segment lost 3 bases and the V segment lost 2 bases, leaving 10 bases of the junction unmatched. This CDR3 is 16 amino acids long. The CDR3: CASSLSLASGVYEQYF. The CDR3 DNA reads TGTGCCAGCAGCTTAAGCTTGGCTAGCGGAGTCTACGAGCAGTACTTC.

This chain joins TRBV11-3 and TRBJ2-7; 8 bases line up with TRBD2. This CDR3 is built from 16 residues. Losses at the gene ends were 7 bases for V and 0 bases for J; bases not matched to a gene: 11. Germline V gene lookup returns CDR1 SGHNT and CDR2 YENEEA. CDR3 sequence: CASIPRGLGNSYEQYF. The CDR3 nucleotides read TGTGCCAGCATCCCACGGGGACTAGGAAACTCCTACGAGCAGTACTTC.

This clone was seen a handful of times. CDR3 nucleotide sequence: TGTGCCAGCAGCCAAGCTACTAGCGGGATTGGGGAGACCCAGTACTTC. Translation: CASSQATSGIGETQYF. The V call is TRBV4-2, the J call TRBJ2-5; 10 positions agree with TRBD2. CDR3 length: 16 residues. Per germline, CDR1 LGHNA and CDR2 YNFKEQ. The V segment lost 1 base and the J segment 5 bases; nucleotides outside the gene matches: 7.

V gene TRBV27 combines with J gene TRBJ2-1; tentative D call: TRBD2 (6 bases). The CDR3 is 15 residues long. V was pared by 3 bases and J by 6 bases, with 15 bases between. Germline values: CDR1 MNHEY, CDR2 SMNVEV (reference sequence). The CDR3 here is CASSLGLARVNEQFF. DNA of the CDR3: TGTGCCAGCAGTTTGGGGCTAGCGAGGGTCAATGAGCAGTTCTTC.

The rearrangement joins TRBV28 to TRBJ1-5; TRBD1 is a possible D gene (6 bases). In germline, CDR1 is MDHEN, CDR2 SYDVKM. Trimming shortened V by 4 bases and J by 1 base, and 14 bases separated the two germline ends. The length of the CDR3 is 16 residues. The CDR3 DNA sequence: TGTGCCAGCAGTTCCTGGACAGCAACGAGCAATCAGCCCCAGCATTTT. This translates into CASSSWTATSNQPQHF. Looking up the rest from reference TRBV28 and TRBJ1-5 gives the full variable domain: DVKVTQSSRYLVKRTGEKVFLECVQDMDHENMFWYRQDPGLGLRLIYFSYDVKMKEKGDIPEGYSVSREKKERFSLILESASTNQTSMYLCASSSWTATSNQPQHFGDGTRLSIL.

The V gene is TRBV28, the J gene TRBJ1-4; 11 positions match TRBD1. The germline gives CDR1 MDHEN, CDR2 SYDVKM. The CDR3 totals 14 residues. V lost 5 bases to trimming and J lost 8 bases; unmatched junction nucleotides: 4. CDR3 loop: CASSGTGGGEKLFF. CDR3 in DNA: TGTGCCAGCAGTGGGACAGGGGGGGGCGAAAAACTGTTTTTT. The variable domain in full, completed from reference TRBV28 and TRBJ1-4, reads DVKVTQSSRYLVKRTGEKVFLECVQDMDHENMFWYRQDPGLGLRLIYFSYDVKMKEKGDIPEGYSVSREKKERFSLILESASTNQTSMYLCASSGTGGGEKLFFGSGTQLSVL.

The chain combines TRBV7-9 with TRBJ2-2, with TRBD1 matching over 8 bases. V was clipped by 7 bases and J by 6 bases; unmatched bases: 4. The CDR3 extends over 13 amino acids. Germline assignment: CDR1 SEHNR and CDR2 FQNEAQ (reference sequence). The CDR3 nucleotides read TGTGCCAGCACAGGACAGGGTCCCGGGGAGCTGTTTTTT. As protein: CASTGQGPGELFF.

This CDR3 reads CASNTGTEGEKLFF. The CDR3 DNA reads as TGTGCCAGCAATACCGGGACAGAGGGAGAAAAACTGTTTTTT. The chain carries TRBV2 and TRBJ1-4; 7 bases are shared with TRBD1. This CDR3 is 14 amino acids long. With V trimmed by 7 bases and J by 8 bases, 10 bases remained unmatched. The germline gives CDR1 SNHLY, CDR2 FYNNEI.

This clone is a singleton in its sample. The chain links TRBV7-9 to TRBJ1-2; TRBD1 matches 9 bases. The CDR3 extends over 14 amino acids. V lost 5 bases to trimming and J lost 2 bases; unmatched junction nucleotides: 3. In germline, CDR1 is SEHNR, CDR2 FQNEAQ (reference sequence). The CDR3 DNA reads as TGTGCCAGCAGCGCCGGGACAGGGAACTATGGCTACACCTTC. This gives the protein CASSAGTGNYGYTF.

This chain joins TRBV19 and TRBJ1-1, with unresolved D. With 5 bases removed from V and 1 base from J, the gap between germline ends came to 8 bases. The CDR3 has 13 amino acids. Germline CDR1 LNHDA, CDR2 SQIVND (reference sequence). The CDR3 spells CASSLQQNTEAFF. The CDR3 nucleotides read TGTGCCAGTAGTCTACAGCAGAACACTGAAGCTTTCTTT. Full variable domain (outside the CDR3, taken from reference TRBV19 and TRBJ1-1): DGGITQSPKYLFRKEGQNVTLSCEQNLNHDAMYWYRQDPGQGLRLIYYSQIVNDFQKGDIAEGYSVSREKKESFPLTVTSAQKNPTAFYLCASSLQQNTEAFFGQGTRLTVV.

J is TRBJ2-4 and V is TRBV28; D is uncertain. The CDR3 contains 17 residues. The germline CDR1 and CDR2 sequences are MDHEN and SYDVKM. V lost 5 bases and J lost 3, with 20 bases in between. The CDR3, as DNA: TGTGCCAGCAGTACCCGCAAGGGCGGACCGGGCAAAAACATTCAGTACTTC. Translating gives CASSTRKGGPGKNIQYF.

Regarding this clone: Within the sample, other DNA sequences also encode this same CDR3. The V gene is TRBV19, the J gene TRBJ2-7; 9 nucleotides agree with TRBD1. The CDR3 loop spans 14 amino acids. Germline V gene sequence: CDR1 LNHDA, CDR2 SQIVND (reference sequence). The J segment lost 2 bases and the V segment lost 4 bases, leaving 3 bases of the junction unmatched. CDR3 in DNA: TGTGCCAGTAGTACCGGGACAGGGACCTACGAGCAGTACTTC. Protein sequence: CASSTGTGTYEQYF.

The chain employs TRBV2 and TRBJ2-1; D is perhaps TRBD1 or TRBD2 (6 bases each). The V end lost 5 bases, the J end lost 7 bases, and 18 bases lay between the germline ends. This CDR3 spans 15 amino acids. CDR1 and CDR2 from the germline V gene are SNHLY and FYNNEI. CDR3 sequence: CASSRRDGGLNEQFF. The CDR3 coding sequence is TGTGCCAGCAGTAGACGAGATGGGGGGCTAAATGAGCAGTTCTTC.

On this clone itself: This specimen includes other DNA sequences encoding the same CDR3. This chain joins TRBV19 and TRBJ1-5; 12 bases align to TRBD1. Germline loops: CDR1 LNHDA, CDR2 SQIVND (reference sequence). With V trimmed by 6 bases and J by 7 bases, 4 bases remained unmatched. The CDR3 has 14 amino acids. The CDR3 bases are TGTGCCAGTAGCGGGACAGGGGGCGACCAGCCCCAGCATTTT. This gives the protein CASSGTGGDQPQHF.

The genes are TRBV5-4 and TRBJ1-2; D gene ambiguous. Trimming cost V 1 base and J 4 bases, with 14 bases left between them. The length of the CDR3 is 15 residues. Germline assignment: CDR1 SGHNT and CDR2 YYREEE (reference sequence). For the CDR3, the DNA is TGTGCCAGCAGCTTGCATGCAGCATCCATCTATGGCTACACCTTC. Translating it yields CASSLHAASIYGYTF. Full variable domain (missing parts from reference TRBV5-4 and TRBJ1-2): ETGVTQSPTHLIKTRGQQVTLRCSSQSGHNTVSWYQQALGQGPQFIFQYYREEENGRGNFPPRFSGLQFPNYSSELNVNALELDDSALYLCASSLHAASIYGYTFGSGTRLTVV.

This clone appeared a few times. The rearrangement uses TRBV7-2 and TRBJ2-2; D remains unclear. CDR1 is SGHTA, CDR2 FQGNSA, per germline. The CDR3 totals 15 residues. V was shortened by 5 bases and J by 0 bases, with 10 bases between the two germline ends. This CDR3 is CASSGNIPNTGELFF. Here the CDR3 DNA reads TGTGCCAGCAGCGGGAACATCCCGAACACCGGGGAGCTGTTTTTT.

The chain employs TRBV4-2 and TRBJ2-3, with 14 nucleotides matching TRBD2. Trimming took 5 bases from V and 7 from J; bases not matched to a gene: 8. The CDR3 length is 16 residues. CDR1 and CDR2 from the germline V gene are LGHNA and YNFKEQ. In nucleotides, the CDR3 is TGTGCCAGCAGCGGGGGGACTAGCGGGAGTGGGAATACGCAGTATTTT. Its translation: CASSGGTSGSGNTQYF.

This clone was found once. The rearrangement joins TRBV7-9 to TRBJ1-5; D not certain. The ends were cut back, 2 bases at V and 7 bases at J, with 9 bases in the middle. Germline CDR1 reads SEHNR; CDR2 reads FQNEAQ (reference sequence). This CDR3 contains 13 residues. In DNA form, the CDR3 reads TGTGCCAGCAGCTTAACGGTAGGGCAGCCCCAGCATTTT. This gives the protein CASSLTVGQPQHF.

In DNA, the CDR3 is TGTGCCAGCAGCCCGGCGGACGTGACCATTTCGCCCCTCCACTTT. Translating it yields CASSPADVTISPLHF. The chain links TRBV7-2 to TRBJ1-6; D call uncertain. With 5 bases removed from V and 13 bases from J, the gap between germline ends came to 21 bases. The CDR3 loop spans 15 amino acids. Germline V lookup: CDR1 SGHTA, CDR2 FQGNSA.

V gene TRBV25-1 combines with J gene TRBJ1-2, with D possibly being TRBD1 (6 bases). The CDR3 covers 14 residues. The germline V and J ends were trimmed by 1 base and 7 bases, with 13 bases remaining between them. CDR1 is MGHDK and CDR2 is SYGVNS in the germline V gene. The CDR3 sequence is CASSESGRGTGYTF. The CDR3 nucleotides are TGTGCCAGCAGTGAATCGGGCAGGGGCACTGGCTACACCTTC.

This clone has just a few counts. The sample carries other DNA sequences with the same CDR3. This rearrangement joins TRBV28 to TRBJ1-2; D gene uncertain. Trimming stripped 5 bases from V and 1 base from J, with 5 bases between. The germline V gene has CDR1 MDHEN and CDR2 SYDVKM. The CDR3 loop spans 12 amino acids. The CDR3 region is CASSLINYGYTF. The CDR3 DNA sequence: TGTGCCAGCAGTCTCATTAACTATGGCTACACCTTC.

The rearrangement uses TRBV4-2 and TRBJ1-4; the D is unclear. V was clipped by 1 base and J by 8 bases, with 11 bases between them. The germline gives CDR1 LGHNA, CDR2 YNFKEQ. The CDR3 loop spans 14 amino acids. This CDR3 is CASSQARIGEKLFF. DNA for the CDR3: TGTGCCAGCAGCCAAGCCCGGATAGGGGAAAAACTGTTTTTT.

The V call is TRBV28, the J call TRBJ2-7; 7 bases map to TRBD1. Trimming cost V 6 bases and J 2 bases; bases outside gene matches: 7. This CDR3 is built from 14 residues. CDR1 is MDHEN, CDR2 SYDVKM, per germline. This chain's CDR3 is CASRGSGGPYEQYF. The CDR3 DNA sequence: TGTGCCAGCAGGGGGTCAGGGGGACCCTACGAGCAGTACTTC.

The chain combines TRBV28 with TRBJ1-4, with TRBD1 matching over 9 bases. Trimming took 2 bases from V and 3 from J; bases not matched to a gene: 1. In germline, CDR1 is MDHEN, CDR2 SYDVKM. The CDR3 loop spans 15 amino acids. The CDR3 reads CASSLGTGPNEKLFF. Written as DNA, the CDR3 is TGTGCCAGCAGTTTAGGGACAGGGCCTAATGAAAAACTGTTTTTT.

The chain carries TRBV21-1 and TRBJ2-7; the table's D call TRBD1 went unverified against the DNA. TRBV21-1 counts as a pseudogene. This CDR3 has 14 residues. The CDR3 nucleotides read TGTGCCAGCAGCCCCCGACAGAGCTCCTACGAGCAGTACTTC. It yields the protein CASSPRQSSYEQYF.

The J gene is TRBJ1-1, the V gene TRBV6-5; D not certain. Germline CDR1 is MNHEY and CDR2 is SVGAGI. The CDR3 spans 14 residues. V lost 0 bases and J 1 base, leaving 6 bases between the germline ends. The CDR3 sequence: CASSYSPGNTEAFF. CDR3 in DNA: TGTGCCAGCAGTTACTCGCCAGGGAACACTGAAGCTTTCTTT.

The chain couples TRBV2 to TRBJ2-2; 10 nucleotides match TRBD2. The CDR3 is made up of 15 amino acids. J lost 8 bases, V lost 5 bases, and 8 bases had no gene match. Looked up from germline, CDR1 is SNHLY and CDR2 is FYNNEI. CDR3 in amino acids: CASSLLAGVRGELFF. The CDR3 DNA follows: TGTGCCAGCAGTTTGCTAGCGGGAGTTCGAGGGGAGCTGTTTTTT. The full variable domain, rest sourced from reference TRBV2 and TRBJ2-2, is EPEVTQTPSHQVTQMGQEVILRCVPISNHLYFYWYRQILGQKVEFLVSFYNNEISEKSEIFDDQFSVERPDGSNFTLKIRSTKLEDSAMYFCASSLLAGVRGELFFGEGSRLTVL.